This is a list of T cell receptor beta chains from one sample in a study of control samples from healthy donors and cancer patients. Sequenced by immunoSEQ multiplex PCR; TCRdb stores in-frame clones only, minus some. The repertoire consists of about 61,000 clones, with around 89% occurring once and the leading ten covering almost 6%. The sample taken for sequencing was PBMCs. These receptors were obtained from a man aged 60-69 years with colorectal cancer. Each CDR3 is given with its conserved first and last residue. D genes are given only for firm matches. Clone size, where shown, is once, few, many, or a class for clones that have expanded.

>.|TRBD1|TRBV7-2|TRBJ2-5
TGTGCCAGCAGCCCACAAACAGGGGGACAAGAGACCCAGTACTTC
CASSPQTGGQETQYF
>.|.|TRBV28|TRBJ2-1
TGTGCCAGCAGTTTATTTGGGCGGGGGCGCTCCTACAATGAGCAGTTCTTC
CASSLFGRGRSYNEQFF
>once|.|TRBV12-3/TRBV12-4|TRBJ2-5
TGTGCCAGCAGGGAGGGAAAGACCCAGTACTTC
CASREGKTQYF
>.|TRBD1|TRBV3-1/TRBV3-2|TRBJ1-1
TGTGCCAGCAGCCAAACGGGACAGGGGCGGCGGACCAATCCTTGGACTGAAGCTTTCTTT
CASSQTGQGRRTNPWTEAFF
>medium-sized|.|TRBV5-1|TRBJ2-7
TGCGCCAGCAGCTCGACAGGGACTTACGAGCAGTACTTC
CASSSTGTYEQYF
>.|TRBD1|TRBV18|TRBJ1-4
TGTGCCAGCTCACCAAACGCCAGGGGGCCGGCTAATGAAAAACTGTTTTTT
CASSPNARGPANEKLFF
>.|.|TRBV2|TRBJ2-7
TGTGCCAGCAGTGTCGCTGGGTTCGAGCAGTACTTC
CASSVAGFEQYF
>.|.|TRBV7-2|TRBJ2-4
TGTGCCAGCAGTACCGGGGGAGCCAAAAACATTCAGTACTTC
CASSTGGAKNIQYF
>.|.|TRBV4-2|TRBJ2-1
TGTGCCAGCAGCCGAGGACACGGGTCACCTGAGCAGTTCTTC
CASSRGHGSPEQFF
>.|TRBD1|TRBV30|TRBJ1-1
TGTGCCTGGAGGGGACAGGGGCCGAACACTGAAGCTTTCTTT
CAWRGQGPNTEAFF
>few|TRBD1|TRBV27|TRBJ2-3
TGTGCCAGCAGTTTTACAGGGGGAATGACAGATACGCAGTATTTT
CASSFTGGMTDTQYF
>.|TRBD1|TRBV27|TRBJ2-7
TGTGCCAGCAGTTTCCCAGGGGGCGAGCAGTACTTC
CASSFPGGEQYF
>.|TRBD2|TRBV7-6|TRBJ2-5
TGTGCCAGCTGTGAGACTAGCGGCTTTCAAGAGACCCAGTACTTC
CASCETSGFQETQYF
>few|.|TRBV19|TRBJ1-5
TGTGCCAGTAAGAGGGGGAACTGGGAGCCCCAGCATTTT
CASKRGNWEPQHF
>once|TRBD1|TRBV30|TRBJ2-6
TGTGCCTGGAGTGTGACAGGGGCTGGGGCCAACGTCCTGACTTTC
CAWSVTGAGANVLTF
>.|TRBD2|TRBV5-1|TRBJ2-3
TGCGCCAGCAGCTACATAGCGGGGGTTATCACAGATACGCAGTATTTT
CASSYIAGVITDTQYF
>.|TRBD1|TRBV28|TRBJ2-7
TGTGCCAGCAGTTACACAGGGGTCGTTTCCTACGAGCAGTACTTC
CASSYTGVVSYEQYF
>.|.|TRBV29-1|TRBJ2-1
TGCAGCGTTGATCAGGGGTCCTCCTACAATGAGCAGTTCTTC
CSVDQGSSYNEQFF
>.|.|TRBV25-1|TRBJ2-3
TGTGCCAGCGGCTTTACCACAGATACGCAGTATTTT
CASGFTTDTQYF
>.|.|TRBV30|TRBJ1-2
TGTGCCTGGAAGTTGGGCCGATCCTACTATGGCTACACCTTC
CAWKLGRSYYGYTF
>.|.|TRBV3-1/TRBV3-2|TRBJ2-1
TGTGCCAGCAGCCAGAGGGGGGCAAACAATGAGCAGTTCTTC
CASSQRGANNEQFF
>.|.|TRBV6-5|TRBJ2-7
TGTGCCAGCAGGAGGGGCGGTTTAAGCTCCTACGAGCAGTACTTC
CASRRGGLSSYEQYF
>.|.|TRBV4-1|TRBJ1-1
TGCGCCAGCAGCCGCACTACAGGCGGTTACACTGAAGCTTTCTTT
CASSRTTGGYTEAFF
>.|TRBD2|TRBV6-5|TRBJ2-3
TGTGCCAGCAGTCACCGGGACTACACAGATACGCAGTATTTT
CASSHRDYTDTQYF
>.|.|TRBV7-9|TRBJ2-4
TGTGCCAGCAGCTTTTTGACGATAGGAGCCAAAAACATTCAGTACTTC
CASSFLTIGAKNIQYF
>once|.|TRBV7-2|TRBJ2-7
TGTGCCAGCAGCTCCCTCGGGGTCGAGCAGTACTTC
CASSSLGVEQYF
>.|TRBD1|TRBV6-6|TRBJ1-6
TGTGCCAGCAGTCCACGGCGGACAGGGGCAGGTTCACCCCTCCACTTT
CASSPRRTGAGSPLHF
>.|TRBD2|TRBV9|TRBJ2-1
TGTGCCAGGTCAACTAGCGGGGAAAATGAGCAGTTCTTC
CARSTSGENEQFF
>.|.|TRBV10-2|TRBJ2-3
TGCGCCAGCAGTGAGTCCCGACGCGTCCAGGGCACAGATACGCAGTATTTT
CASSESRRVQGTDTQYF
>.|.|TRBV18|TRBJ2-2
TGTGCCAGCTCACCAGTACAGGCGAACACCGGGGAGCTGTTTTTT
CASSPVQANTGELFF
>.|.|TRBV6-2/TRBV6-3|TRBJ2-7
TGTGCCAGCAGTTACTCCATTGAATCGGAACAAGATCCCTACGAGCAGTACTTC
CASSYSIESEQDPYEQYF
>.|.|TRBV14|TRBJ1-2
TGTGCCAGCAGCCGTTTGGGAGGACCCGGGTTGTGGACCTTC
CASSRLGGPGLWTF
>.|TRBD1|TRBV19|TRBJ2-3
TGTGCCAGTAGTAGGGACAGGGGAGATACGCAGTATTTT
CASSRDRGDTQYF
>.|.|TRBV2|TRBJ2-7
TGTGCCAGCAGCCAGGAGTTCTCCTACGAGCAGTACTTC
CASSQEFSYEQYF
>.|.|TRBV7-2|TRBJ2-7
TGTGCCAGCAGCCCAAGAGGGGGGAGAGACTACGAGCAGTACTTC
CASSPRGGRDYEQYF
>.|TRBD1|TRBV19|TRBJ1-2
TGTGCCAGTAGTGCCCGGGACAGTTCTAACTATGGCTACACCTTC
CASSARDSSNYGYTF
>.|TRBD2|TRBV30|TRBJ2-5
TGTGCCTGGGGGGGACTAGCGAAAGAGACCCAGTACTTC
CAWGGLAKETQYF
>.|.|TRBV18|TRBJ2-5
TGTGCCAGCTCGCAGGGGATACAAGAGACCCAGTACTTC
CASSQGIQETQYF
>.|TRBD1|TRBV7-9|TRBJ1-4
TGTGCCAGCAGCTTAGGAGGGGGCCTGAATGAAAAACTGTTTTTT
CASSLGGGLNEKLFF
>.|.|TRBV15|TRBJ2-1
TGTGCCACCAGCAGAGTCCCGGGTGGATCGTTCTTC
CATSRVPGGSFF
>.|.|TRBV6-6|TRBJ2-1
TGTGCCAGCAGTTACTCGCTCAATGAGCAGTTCTTC
CASSYSLNEQFF
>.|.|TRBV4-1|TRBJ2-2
TGCGCCAGCAGCCACCGATGGGGGAACACCGGGGAGCTGTTTTTT
CASSHRWGNTGELFF
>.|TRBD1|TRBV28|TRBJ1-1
TGTGCCAGCAGTTTTATCACAGGGGGGGAAGCTTTCTTT
CASSFITGGEAFF
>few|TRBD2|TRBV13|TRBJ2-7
TGTGCCAGCAGCACGGGACTAGCGGGGCGCGAGCAGTACTTC
CASSTGLAGREQYF
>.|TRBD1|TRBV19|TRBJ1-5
TGTGCCAGTAGTCCTTGGGACAGGGATCAGCCCCAGCATTTT
CASSPWDRDQPQHF
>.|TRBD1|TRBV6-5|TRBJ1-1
TGTGTCAGCACAGGGGTGGACACTGAAGCTTTCTTT
CVSTGVDTEAFF
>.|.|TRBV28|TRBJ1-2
TGTGCCAGCAGTGTCTACACATATGGCTACACCTTC
CASSVYTYGYTF
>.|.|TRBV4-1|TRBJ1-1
TGCGCCAGCAGCCAAGAACAGGGCTTGGTAGCTTTCTTT
CASSQEQGLVAFF
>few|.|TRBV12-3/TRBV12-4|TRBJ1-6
TGTGCCAGCAGTTTAGGCATTAATTCACCCCTCCACTTT
CASSLGINSPLHF
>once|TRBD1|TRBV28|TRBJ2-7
TGTGCCAGCAGTTTAAGACAGGGGGCAAAGGAGCAGTACTTC
CASSLRQGAKEQYF